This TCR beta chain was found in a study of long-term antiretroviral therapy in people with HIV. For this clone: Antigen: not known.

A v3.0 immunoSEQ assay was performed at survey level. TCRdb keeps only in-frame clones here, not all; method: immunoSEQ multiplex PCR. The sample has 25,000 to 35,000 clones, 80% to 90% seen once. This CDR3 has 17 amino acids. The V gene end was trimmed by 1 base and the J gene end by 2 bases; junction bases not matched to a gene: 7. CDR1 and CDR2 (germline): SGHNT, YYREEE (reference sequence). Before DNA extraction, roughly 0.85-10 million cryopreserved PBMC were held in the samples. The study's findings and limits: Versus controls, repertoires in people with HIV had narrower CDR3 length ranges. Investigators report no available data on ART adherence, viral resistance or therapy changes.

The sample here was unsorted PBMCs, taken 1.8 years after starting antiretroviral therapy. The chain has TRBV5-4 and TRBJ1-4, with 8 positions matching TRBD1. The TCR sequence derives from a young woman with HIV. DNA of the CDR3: TGTGCCAGCAGCTTGTATGACAGGGGAAGGACTAATGAAAAACTGTTTTTT. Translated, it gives CASSLYDRGRTNEKLFF.